This T cell receptor beta chain was found in a study of regulatory T cells in long-lasting Graves disease. Arm-PCR of CDR3 regions with iRepertoire HTBI primers generated TCR beta libraries. TCRdb redid the calling of the multiplex PCR reads with MiXCR, one entry per CDR3 protein. The sample has around 250,000 distinct CDR3 sequences, about 20% seen once. The sample's time point: newly diagnosed GD, antithyroid drugs for less than 3 months. From PBMCs, RNA was extracted and then used to make the TCR library. This clonotype has a count of ten or more. The germline gives CDR1 LGHDT, CDR2 YNNKEL (reference sequence). CDR3 length equals 14 residues. V lost 3 bases to trimming and J lost 5 bases, with 14 bases between them. Separately, the same data were catalogued under a study of T cells in Graves' hyperthyroidism and ophthalmopathy. From that paper: Absence of ophthalmopathy progression within 18 months defined stable Graves' hyperthyroidism.

The rearrangement uses TRBV3-1 and TRBJ2-7; the D is unclear. The specimen comprised peripheral blood mononuclear cells (PBMCs), sampled at new diagnosis, from a patient treated with antithyroid drugs. The clonotype was recovered from a woman aged 30 to 39 with Graves disease. The CDR3 nucleotides are TGTGCCAGCAGCCACAGTAAGAGTTTTGACGAGCAGTACTTC. This codes for CASSHSKSFDEQYF.